The sample holds many counts of the clone carrying this TCR beta chain. Antigen: not known. This CDR3 has 13 amino acids. Germline assignment: CDR1 SGHAT and CDR2 FQDESV (reference sequence). Trimming removed 5 bases from V and 6 bases from J, with 11 bases in between. The sample comes from a study of blood T cells in healthy people across ages. Study findings and constraints: Unsorted PBMC material precluded a definitive naive versus antigen-experienced comparison. Estimated diversity across one million T cells was deemed an underestimate.

It was with a sample-barcoded 5' primer and a J-beta primer mix that a second PCR of roughly 6 to 11 cycles was run. There were at least 3 million CDR3-containing paired-end reads obtained from each sample. TCRdb fed the 5' RACE reads into MiXCR, producing one record per CDR3 protein. The sample records hundreds of thousands of distinct CDR3 sequences, around 32% being singletons. The sequenced sample consisted of blood. V is TRBV11-1 and J is TRBJ2-1; TRBD1 might be the D (6 bases). The sequence was obtained from a woman of 80 years or more in good health. Here the CDR3 DNA reads TGTGCCAGCAGCAAGGAAGGGGGCAATGAGCAGTTCTTC. It is translated as CASSKEGGNEQFF.